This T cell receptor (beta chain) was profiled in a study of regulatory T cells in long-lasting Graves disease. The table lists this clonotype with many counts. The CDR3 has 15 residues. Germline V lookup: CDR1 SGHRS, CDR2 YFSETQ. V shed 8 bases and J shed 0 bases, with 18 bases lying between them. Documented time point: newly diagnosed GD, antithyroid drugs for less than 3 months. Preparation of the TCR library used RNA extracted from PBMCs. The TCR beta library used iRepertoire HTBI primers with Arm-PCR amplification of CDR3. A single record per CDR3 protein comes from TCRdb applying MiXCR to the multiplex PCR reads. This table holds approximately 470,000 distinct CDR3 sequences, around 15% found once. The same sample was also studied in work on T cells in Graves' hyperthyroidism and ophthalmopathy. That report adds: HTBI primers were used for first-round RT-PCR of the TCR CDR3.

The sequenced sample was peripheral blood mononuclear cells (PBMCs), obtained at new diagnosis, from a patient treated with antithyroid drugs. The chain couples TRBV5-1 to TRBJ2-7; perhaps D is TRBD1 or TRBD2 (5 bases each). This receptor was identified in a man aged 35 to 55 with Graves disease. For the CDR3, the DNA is TGCGCCAGTCACCCGGGGACGGCAAGCTCCTACGAGCAGTACTTC. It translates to CASHPGTASSYEQYF.